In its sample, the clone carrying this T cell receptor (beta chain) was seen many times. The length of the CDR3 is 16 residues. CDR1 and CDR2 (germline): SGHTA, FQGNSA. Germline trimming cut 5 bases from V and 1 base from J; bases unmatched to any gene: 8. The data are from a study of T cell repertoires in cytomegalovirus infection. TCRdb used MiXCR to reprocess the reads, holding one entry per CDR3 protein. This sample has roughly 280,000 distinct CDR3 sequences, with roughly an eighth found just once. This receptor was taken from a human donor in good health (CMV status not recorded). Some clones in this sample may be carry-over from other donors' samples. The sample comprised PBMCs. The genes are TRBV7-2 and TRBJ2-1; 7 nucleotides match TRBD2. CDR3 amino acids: CASSVQAGRSYNEQFF. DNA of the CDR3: TGTGCCAGCAGCGTTCAAGCGGGGAGGTCCTACAATGAGCAGTTCTTC.